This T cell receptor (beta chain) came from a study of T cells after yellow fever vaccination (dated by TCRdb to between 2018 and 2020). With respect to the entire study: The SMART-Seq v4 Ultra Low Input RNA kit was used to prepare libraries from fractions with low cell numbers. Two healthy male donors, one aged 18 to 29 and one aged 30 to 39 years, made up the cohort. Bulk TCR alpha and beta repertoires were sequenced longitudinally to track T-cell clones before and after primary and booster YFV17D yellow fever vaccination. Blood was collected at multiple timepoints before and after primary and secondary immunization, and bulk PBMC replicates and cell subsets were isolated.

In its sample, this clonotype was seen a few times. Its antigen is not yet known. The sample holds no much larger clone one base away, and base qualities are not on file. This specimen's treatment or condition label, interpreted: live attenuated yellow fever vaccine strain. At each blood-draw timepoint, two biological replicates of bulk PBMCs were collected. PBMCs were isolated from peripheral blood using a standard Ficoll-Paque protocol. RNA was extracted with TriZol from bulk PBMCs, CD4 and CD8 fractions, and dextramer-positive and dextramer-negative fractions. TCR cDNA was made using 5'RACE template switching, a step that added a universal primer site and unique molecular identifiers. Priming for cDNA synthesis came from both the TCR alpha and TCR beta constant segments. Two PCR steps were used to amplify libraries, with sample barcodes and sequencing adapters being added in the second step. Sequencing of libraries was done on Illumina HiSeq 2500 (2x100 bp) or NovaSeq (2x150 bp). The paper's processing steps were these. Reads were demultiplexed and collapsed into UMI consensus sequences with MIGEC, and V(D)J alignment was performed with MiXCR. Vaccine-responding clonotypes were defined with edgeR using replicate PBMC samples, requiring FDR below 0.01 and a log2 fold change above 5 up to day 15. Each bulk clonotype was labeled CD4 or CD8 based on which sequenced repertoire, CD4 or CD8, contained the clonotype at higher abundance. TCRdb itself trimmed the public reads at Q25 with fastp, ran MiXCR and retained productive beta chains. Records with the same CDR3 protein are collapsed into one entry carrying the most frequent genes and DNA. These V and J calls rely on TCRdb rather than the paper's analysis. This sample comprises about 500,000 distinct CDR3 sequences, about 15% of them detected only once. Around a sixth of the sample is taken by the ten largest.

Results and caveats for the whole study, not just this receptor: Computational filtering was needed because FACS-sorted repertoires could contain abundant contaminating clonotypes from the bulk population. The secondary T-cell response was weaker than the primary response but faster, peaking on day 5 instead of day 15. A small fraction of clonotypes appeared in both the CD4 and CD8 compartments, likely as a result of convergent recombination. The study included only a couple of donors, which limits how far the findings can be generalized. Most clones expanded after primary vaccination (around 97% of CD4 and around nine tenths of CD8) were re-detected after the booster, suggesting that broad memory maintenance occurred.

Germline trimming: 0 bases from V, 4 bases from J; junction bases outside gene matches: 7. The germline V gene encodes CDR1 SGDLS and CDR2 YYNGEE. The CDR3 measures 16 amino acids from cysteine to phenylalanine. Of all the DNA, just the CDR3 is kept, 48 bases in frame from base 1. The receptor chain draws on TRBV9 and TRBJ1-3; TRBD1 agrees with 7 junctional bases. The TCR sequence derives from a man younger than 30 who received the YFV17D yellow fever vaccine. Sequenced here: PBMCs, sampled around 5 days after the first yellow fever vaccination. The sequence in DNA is TGTGCCAGCAGCGTAGCAGGGGGTTCGTTAGGAAACACCATATATTTT. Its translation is CASSVAGGSLGNTIYF.